This TCR beta chain stems from a study of T cell changes during pregnancy in multiple sclerosis. V was clipped by 1 base and J by 5 bases; unmatched bases: 2. The length of the CDR3 is 15 residues. CDR1 and CDR2 (germline): SEHNR, FQNEAQ (reference sequence). TCRdb keeps only in-frame clones here, not all; method: immunoSEQ multiplex PCR. The sample contains 40,000 to 60,000 clones, 90% of which appear only once. The chain couples TRBV7-9 to TRBJ2-3, with TRBD2 matching over 11 bases. The sequencing used peripheral blood, collected in the first trimester of pregnancy. This receptor was obtained from a female donor in good health, enrolled as a control in a pregnancy study. CDR3 DNA: TGTGCCAGCAGCTTAGTTAGCGGGGGGGTAGATACGCAGTATTTT. Translation: CASSLVSGGVDTQYF.